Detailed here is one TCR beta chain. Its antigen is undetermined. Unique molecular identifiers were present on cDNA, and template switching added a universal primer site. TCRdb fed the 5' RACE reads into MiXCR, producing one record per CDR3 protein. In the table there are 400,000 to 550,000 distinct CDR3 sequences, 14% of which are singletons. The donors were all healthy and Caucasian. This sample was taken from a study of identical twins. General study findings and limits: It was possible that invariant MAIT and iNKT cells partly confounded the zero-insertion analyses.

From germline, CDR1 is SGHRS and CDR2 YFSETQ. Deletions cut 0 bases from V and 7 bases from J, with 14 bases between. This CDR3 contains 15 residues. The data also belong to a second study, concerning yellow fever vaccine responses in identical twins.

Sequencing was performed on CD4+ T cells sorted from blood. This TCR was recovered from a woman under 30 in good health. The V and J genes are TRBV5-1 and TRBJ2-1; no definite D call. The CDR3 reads CASSLAVGKGNEQFF. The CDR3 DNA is TGCGCCAGCAGCTTGGCTGTGGGCAAAGGAAATGAGCAGTTCTTC.